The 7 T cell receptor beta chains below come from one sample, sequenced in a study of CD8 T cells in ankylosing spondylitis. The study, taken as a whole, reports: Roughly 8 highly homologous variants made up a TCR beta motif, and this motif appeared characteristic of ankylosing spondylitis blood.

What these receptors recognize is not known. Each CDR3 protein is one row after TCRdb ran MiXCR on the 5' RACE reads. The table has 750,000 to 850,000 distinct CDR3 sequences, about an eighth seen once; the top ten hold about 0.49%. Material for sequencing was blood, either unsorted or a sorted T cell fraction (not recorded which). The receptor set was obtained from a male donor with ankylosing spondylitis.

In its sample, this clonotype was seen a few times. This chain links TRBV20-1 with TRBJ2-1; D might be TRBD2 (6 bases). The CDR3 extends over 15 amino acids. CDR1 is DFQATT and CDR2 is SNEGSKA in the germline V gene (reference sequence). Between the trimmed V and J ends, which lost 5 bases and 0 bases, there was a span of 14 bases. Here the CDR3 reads CSALPGLASYNEQFF. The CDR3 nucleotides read TGCAGTGCTCTACCGGGACTCGCCTCCTACAATGAGCAGTTCTTC.

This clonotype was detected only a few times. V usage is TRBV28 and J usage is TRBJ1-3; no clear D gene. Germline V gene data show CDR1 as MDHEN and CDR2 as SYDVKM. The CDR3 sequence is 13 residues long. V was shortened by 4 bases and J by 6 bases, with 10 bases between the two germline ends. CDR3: CASSSRPLNTIYF. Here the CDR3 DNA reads TGTGCCAGCAGTTCGCGGCCGTTAAACACCATATATTTT.

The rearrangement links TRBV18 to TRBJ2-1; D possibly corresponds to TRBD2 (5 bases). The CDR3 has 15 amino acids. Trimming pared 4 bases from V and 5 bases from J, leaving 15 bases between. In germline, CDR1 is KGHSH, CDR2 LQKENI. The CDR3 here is CASSLDYSANNEQFF. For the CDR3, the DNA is TGTGCCAGCTCACTTGACTATAGCGCGAACAATGAGCAGTTCTTC. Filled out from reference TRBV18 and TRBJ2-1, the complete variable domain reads NAGVMQNPRHLVRRRGQEARLRCSPMKGHSHVYWYRQLPEEGLKFMVYLQKENIIDESGMPKERFSAEFPKEGPSILRIQQVVRGDSAAYFCASSLDYSANNEQFFGPGTRLTVL.

CDR3 bases: TGTGCCACCAGTGATGCAGGGGTTGAGCAGTTCTTC. Protein sequence: CATSDAGVEQFF. V is TRBV24-1 and J is TRBJ2-1, with D perhaps matching TRBD1 (6 bases). The CDR3 has 12 residues. V was pared by 3 bases and J by 9 bases, with 8 bases between. Germline V CDR1 and CDR2: KGHDR, SFDVKD.

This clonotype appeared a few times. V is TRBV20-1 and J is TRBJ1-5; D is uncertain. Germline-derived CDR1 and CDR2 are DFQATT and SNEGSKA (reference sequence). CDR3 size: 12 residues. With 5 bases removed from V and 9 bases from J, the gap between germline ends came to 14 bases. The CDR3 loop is CSARPGRGPQHF. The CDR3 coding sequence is TGCAGTGCTCGTCCCGGGAGAGGGCCCCAGCATTTT.

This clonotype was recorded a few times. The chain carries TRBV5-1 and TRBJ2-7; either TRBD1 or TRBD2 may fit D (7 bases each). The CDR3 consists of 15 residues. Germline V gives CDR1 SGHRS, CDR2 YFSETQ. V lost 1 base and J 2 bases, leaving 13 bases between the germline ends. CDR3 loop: CASSLMTGTTYEQYF. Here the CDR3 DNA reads TGCGCCAGCAGCTTGATGACAGGGACTACCTACGAGCAGTACTTC.

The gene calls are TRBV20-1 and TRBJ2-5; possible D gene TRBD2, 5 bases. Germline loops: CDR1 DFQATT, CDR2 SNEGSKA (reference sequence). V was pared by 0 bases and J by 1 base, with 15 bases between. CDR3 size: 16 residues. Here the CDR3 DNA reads TGCAGTGCTAGAGACTACATAAGAGGGTTCCAAGAGACCCAGTACTTC. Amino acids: CSARDYIRGFQETQYF.